Listed here are 3 T cell receptor beta chains from one sample, sequenced in a study of blood T cell repertoires in COVID-19. The repertoire was sequenced with immunoSEQ multiplex PCR; TCRdb's copy has only in-frame clones and lacks some. The sample shows 88,000 or so clones, roughly 90% of them seen only once. The sequenced material came from peripheral blood. The receptors shown here come from a man aged 50-59 years with acute or convalescent COVID-19.

This chain uses TRBV3-1 (or the pseudogene TRBV3-2) with TRBJ2-3; D is possibly TRBD1 (6 bases). The CDR3 consists of 15 residues. CDR1 is LGHDT, CDR2 YNNKEL, per germline (reference sequence). Trimming took 2 bases from V and 4 from J, leaving 13 bases between them. The DNA of the CDR3 is TGTGCCAGCAGCCAACGCATTAAGGGGGCAGATACGCAGTATTTT. Its protein product is CASSQRIKGADTQYF.

The rearrangement joins TRBV19 to TRBJ2-2; 8 nucleotides line up with TRBD1. Germline assignment: CDR1 LNHDA and CDR2 SQIVND (reference sequence). J lost 7 bases, V lost 5 bases, and 6 bases had no gene match. The CDR3 has 14 residues. The CDR3 region is CASSPQGVGGELFF. DNA of the CDR3: TGTGCCAGTAGTCCACAGGGGGTCGGCGGGGAGCTGTTTTTT.

The chain combines TRBV7-2 with TRBJ2-5; D remains ambiguous. The CDR3 runs 15 residues. Germline V CDR1 and CDR2: SGHTA, FQGNSA. Trimming removed 1 base at V and 2 bases at J, with 11 bases between. The CDR3 loop is CASSLVFAEQETQYF. The CDR3 DNA reads TGTGCCAGCAGCTTAGTATTCGCGGAACAAGAGACCCAGTACTTC.